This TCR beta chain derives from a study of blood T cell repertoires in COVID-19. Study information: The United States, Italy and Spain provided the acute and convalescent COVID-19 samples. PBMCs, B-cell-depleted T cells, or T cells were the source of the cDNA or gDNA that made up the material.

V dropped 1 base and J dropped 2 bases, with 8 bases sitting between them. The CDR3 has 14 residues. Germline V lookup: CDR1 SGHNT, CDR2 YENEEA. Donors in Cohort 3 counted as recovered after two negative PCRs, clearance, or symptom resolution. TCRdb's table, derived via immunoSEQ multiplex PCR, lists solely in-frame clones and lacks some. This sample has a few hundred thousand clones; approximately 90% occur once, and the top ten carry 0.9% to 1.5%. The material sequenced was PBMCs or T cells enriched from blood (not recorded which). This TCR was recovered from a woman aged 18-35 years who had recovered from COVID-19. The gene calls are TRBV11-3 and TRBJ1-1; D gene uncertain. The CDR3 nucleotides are TGTGCCAGCAGCTTAGGGCAGTCCAACACTGAAGCTTTCTTT. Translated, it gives CASSLGQSNTEAFF.